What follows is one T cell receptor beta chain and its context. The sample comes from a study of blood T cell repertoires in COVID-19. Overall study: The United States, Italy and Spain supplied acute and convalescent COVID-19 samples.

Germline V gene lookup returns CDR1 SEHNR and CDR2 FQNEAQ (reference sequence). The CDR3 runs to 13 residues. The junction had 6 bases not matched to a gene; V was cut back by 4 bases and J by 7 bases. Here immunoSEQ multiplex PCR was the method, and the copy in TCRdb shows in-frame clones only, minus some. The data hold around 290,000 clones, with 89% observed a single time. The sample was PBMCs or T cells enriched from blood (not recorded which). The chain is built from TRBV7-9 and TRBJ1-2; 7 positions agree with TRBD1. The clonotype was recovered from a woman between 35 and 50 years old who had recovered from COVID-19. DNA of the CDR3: TGTGCCAGCAGCTACAGGGGATCGGGTGGCTACACCTTC. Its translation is CASSYRGSGGYTF.